This T cell receptor beta chain was captured by sequencing in a study of T-cell memory formation after mild COVID-19 (dated by TCRdb to the early 2020s). Notes on the research overall: TCR sequence clusters from the two donors were largely donor specific. T-cell clones expanding and contracting after mild COVID-19 in a couple of donors were tracked by longitudinal TCRalpha and TCRbeta repertoire sequencing. Two young, previously healthy adult volunteers made up the cohort, one male and one female.

Sequencer: Illumina NovaSeq 6000. Using 5'RACE with constant-segment primers, TCRalpha and TCRbeta cDNA libraries were constructed, with sample barcodes and unique molecular identifiers added in the process. Trizol reagent was used to extract RNA from every sample. Library amplification was performed in two PCR steps, and a second sample barcode and Illumina TruSeq adapters were introduced in the second step. Sequencing of the libraries was done on an Illumina NovaSeq, producing 2 x 150 bp paired-end reads. The published analysis was carried out like this. The reads were demultiplexed and collapsed into UMI-guided consensus sequences using migec v1.2.7. Using mixcr v2.1.11, UMI consensuses were aligned to TRA and TRB V and J templates and then assembled into clonotypes. A clonotype was counted as expanded or contracted only when both edgeR and NoisET called the clonotype significant, with the noise models trained on biological replicates. edgeR calls used a false discovery rate-adjusted p below 0.01 and a log2 fold-change threshold of 1. As an exploratory analysis of dynamics, max-normalized trajectories of the 1000 most abundant clonotypes were examined by PCA with hierarchical clustering. Each responding clone was given a CD4 or CD8 phenotype based on the CD4+ and CD8+ repertoires, which had been sequenced separately. TCRdb reworked the public reads: Q25 trimming with fastp, MiXCR clone assembly, productive beta chains retained. When rows share a CDR3 protein, they turn into one entry using the most common DNA and genes. The V and J calls and clone size are TCRdb's, not the authors'. In all, the sample holds 180,000 or so distinct CDR3 sequences, and 11% of those were seen once. The ten largest clonotypes hold roughly 3.8% of the sample.

V and J are truncated by 5 bases and 0 bases respectively, leaving an intervening sequence of 1 base. The CDR3 covers 11 residues, taking in both the cysteine and the phenylalanine. Only the CDR3 DNA is retained, 33 bases long and in frame from the first base. PBMCs were isolated by Ficoll-Paque density gradient centrifugation. General study outcomes and caveats: The study covered only two mild cases, and larger cohorts including severe cases with pre-infection samples were considered necessary. SARS-CoV-2 specificity of the second-wave clones peaking on day 37 was not confirmed. The detection of some responding clones in pre-infection memory suggests that pre-existing cross-reactive memory T cells joined the SARS-CoV-2 response. Contracting CD4+ clones were located mainly in the CM and EM memory subsets, whereas CD8+ clones were found to be enriched in EMRA. Balanced CD4/CD8 phenotypes were observed for clones contracting from day 15 to 85, whereas a bias towards CD4+ was observed for a second wave of clones expanding from day 15 to 37.

This clonotype was recorded a few times. What this receptor recognizes is not known. One base away there is no much larger clone; base qualities are not given. The chain links TRBV12-3 or TRBV12-4 with TRBJ2-5, with the D gene uncertain. The sample comprised PBMCs or a T cell subset sorted from them (not recorded which). This TCR was sampled from a man younger than 30 who had mild COVID-19 (a few samples of this study predate the infection). The sample titles of this study are shuffled in the database, so cell type and time point are left out; the donor was told from shared clones. The CDR3 amino acid sequence is: CASSNQETQYF. The DNA reads TGTGCCAGCAGTAACCAAGAGACCCAGTACTTC.